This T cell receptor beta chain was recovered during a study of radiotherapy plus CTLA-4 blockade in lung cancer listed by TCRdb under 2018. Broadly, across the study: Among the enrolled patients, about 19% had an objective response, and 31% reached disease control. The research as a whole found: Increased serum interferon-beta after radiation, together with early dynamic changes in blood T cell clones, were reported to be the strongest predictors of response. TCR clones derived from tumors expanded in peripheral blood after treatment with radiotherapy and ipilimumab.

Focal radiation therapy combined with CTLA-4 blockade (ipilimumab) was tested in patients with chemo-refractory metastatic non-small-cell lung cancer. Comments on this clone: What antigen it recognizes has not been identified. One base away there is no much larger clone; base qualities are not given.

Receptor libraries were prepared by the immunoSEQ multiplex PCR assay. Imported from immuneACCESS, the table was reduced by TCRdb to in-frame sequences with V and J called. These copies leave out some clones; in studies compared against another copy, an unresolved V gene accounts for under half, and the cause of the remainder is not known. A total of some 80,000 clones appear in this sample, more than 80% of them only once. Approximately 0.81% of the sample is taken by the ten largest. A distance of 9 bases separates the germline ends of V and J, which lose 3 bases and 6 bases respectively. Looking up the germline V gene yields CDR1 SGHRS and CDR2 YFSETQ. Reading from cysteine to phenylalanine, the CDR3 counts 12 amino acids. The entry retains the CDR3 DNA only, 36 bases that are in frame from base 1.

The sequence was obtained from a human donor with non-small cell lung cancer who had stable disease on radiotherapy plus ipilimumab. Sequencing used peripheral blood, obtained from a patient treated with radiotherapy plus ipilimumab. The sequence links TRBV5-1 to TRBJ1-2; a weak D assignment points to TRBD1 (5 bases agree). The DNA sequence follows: TGCGCCAGCAGCTCTACAGGCGATGGCTACACCTTC. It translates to CASSSTGDGYTF.